This entry lists 31 T cell receptor beta chains sequenced from one sample in a study of identical twins (dated by TCRdb to the mid-2010s). Library preparation employed 5' RACE. Sequencing was carried out with an Illumina HiSeq 2000. TCRdb itself trimmed the public reads at Q25 with fastp, ran MiXCR and retained productive beta chains. Every distinct CDR3 protein forms one entry, paired with its most common genes and DNA. Counted in this sample were about 520,000 distinct CDR3 sequences; 20% to 25% of them appeared once. The ten largest clones capture about 0.91% of the sample. Separately, the same data were catalogued under a study of T cells expressing NK-cell markers.

Input material: CD4+ T cells sorted from blood. Receptor source: a woman aged 18-29 years in good health.

The CDR3 sequence is CASSFGTSGPYNEQFF. Written as DNA, the CDR3 is TGTGCCAGCAGTTTCGGGACTAGCGGTCCCTACAATGAGCAGTTCTTC. The gene calls are TRBV6-2 or TRBV6-3 and TRBJ2-1, with 11 bases lining up with TRBD2. V shed 4 bases and J 2 bases; nucleotides not matched to a gene: 4. The V gene's germline CDR1 is MNHEY and CDR2 SVGEGT. This CDR3 has 16 residues.

The rearrangement joins TRBV12-3 or TRBV12-4 to TRBJ1-2; 7 bases are a match to TRBD1. After removal of 2 bases from V and 8 bases from J, the junction contained 5 bases not matched to a gene. The CDR3 extends over 13 amino acids. CDR3 nucleotide sequence: TGTGCCAGCAGTTTAAGCGCAGGGGGAGGCTACACCTTC. This codes for CASSLSAGGGYTF.

The J gene is TRBJ2-7, the V gene TRBV3-1; D is possibly TRBD1 (6 bases). The CDR3 has 16 residues. V lost 1 base and J lost 5, with 18 bases in between. Per germline, CDR1 LGHDT and CDR2 YNNKEL (reference sequence). CDR3 sequence: CASSQVGTGLSDEQYF. For the CDR3, the DNA is TGTGCCAGCAGCCAAGTGGGAACAGGGCTGTCAGACGAGCAGTACTTC.

The sample holds a few counts of this clonotype. The chain combines TRBV12-3 or TRBV12-4 with TRBJ1-4; the D gene is possibly TRBD1 (5 bases). The V gene lost 4 bases and the J gene lost 8 bases, with 14 bases spanning the gap. This CDR3 is 14 amino acids long. CDR3 DNA: TGTGCCAGCAGTTCCTGGGGCGGCAGGGAAAAACTGTTTTTT. This codes for CASSSWGGREKLFF.

In its sample, this clonotype was seen a few times. The chain couples TRBV3-1 to TRBJ2-1, with D unresolved. Germline V gene sequence: CDR1 LGHDT, CDR2 YNNKEL (reference sequence). This CDR3 is built from 12 residues. Trimming stripped 1 base from V and 12 bases from J, with 10 bases between. CDR3 loop: CASSQGDAGQFF. In DNA, the CDR3 is TGTGCCAGCAGCCAAGGGGATGCAGGGCAGTTCTTC.

The chain carries TRBV20-1 and TRBJ1-2; D is ambiguous. V lost 3 bases and J lost 5, with 10 bases in between. The CDR3 is 12 amino acids. Germline CDR1 reads DFQATT; CDR2 reads SNEGSKA (reference sequence). CDR3 coding DNA: TGCAGTGCTAGGCGGCAGCAGTATGGCTACACCTTC. This gives the protein CSARRQQYGYTF.

The chain employs TRBV20-1 and TRBJ2-1, with 10 bases fitting TRBD2. The CDR3 consists of 17 residues. The germline CDR1 and CDR2 sequences are DFQATT and SNEGSKA (reference sequence). After removal of 0 bases from V and 6 bases from J, the junction contained 11 bases not matched to a gene. This CDR3 is CSARDLDSGRSGNEQFF. The CDR3 DNA reads as TGCAGTGCTAGAGATCTGGATAGCGGGAGGTCAGGCAATGAGCAGTTCTTC.

DNA of the CDR3: TGCGCCAGCAGGACCCAGGGCCTTGAAGCTTTCTTT. Its translation is CASRTQGLEAFF. J is TRBJ1-1 and V is TRBV5-1, with D possibly TRBD1 on 5 matching bases. The CDR3 sequence is 12 residues long. Trimming took off 5 bases at V and 7 bases at J, with 12 bases between the two ends. The germline V gene has CDR1 SGHRS and CDR2 YFSETQ.

This clonotype appeared a few times. The rearrangement joins TRBV20-1 to TRBJ2-7; 12 positions match TRBD2. The V segment lost 6 bases and the J segment 1 base; nucleotides outside the gene matches: 16. The germline V gene encodes CDR1 DFQATT and CDR2 SNEGSKA (reference sequence). The CDR3 runs 18 residues. For the CDR3, the DNA is TGCAGTGCCGCAGGGACTAGCGGGCGCAACCACCGTTCCTACGAGCAGTACTTC. Translated, it gives CSAAGTSGRNHRSYEQYF.

This clonotype was seen a handful of times. The chain employs TRBV6-5 and TRBJ1-6; 10 nucleotides line up with TRBD1. The CDR3 is made up of 15 amino acids. Germline CDR1 and CDR2: MNHEY and SVGAGI. Unmatched junction bases numbered 8, after V lost 4 bases and J lost 11 bases. CDR3 in DNA: TGTGCCAGCAGTTCCGCGGGACAGGGGAGGACACCCCTCCACTTT. It is translated as CASSSAGQGRTPLHF.

This clonotype was seen a few times. V is TRBV9 and J is TRBJ1-2, with D possibly being TRBD1 (6 bases). Germline V gene lookup returns CDR1 SGDLS and CDR2 YYNGEE. V was shortened by 0 bases and J by 4 bases, with 16 bases between the two germline ends. The length of the CDR3 is 16 residues. CDR3 sequence: CASSVESPGASYGYTF. The CDR3, as DNA: TGTGCCAGCAGCGTAGAGAGTCCAGGGGCAAGCTATGGCTACACCTTC.

There are a few counts of this clonotype. This chain links TRBV20-1 with TRBJ1-2; 10 positions agree with TRBD1. Germline V CDR1 and CDR2: DFQATT, SNEGSKA (reference sequence). The V segment lost 0 bases and the J segment 0 bases; nucleotides outside the gene matches: 10. The CDR3 loop spans 18 amino acids. In nucleotides, the CDR3 is TGCAGTGCTAGAGATCCAGGGGGACAGGGGCGGTCTAACTATGGCTACACCTTC. Translating it yields CSARDPGGQGRSNYGYTF.

The rearrangement joins TRBV29-1 to TRBJ2-2; a weak D match, TRBD2 (7 bases). The germline V gene has CDR1 SQVTM and CDR2 ANQGSEA. Trimming stripped 4 bases from V and 6 bases from J, with 9 bases between. This CDR3 spans 12 amino acids. The CDR3 DNA sequence: TGCAGCGTTGGAGGGGGGGCCGGGGAGCTGTTTTTT. Translated: CSVGGGAGELFF.

V gene TRBV20-1 combines with J gene TRBJ2-3; the match to TRBD2 covers 8 bases. The germline gives CDR1 DFQATT, CDR2 SNEGSKA (reference sequence). The CDR3 totals 14 residues. The ends lost 6 bases at V and 4 bases at J; junction bases unmatched: 9. The CDR3 DNA sequence: TGCAGTGCACCCGGACGGGGGGGATCAGATACGCAGTATTTT. This encodes CSAPGRGGSDTQYF.

This clonotype was counted ten times or more. The rearrangement uses TRBV29-1 and TRBJ1-2; D gene uncertain. Trimming left V 4 bases short and J 1 base short, with 4 bases between. CDR1 and CDR2 from the germline V gene are SQVTM and ANQGSEA. The CDR3 length is 11 residues. In DNA form, the CDR3 reads TGCAGCGTTGCAGTTAACTATGGCTACACCTTC. As protein: CSVAVNYGYTF.

In the case of this clonotype: A single base separates this from a much larger clone, so it may be a read error. Here the CDR3 DNA reads TGTGCCAGCAGTTGGAGCTCTGGGGCCAACGTCCTGACTTTC. Translation gives CASSWSSGANVLTF. The V gene is TRBV28, the J gene TRBJ2-6, with D hard to call. The CDR3 contains 14 residues. Germline V gives CDR1 MDHEN, CDR2 SYDVKM. The V end lost 4 bases, the J end lost 0 bases, and 4 bases lay between the germline ends.

This clonotype appeared a few times. The chain uses TRBV4-1 and TRBJ2-1, with D hard to call. V was pared by 2 bases and J by 8 bases, with 10 bases between. From germline, CDR1 is MGHRA and CDR2 YSYEKL. The CDR3 spans 13 residues. CDR3 in DNA: TGCGCCAGCAGCCAACAAATTCAGGATGAGCAGTTCTTC. Translation: CASSQQIQDEQFF.

V usage is TRBV15 and J usage is TRBJ2-5; D ambiguous. V was clipped by 8 bases and J by 0 bases, with 10 bases between them. CDR1 and CDR2 from the germline V gene are LNHNV and YYDKDF (reference sequence). This CDR3 has 13 residues. The CDR3 DNA follows: TGTGCCACCGGACGTGGGAACCAAGAGACCCAGTACTTC. Amino acid sequence: CATGRGNQETQYF.

A few counts support this clonotype. The V call is TRBV15, the J call TRBJ2-7, with 10 bases lining up with TRBD1. Germline values: CDR1 LNHNV, CDR2 YYDKDF (reference sequence). The CDR3 is made up of 15 amino acids. Trimming removed 0 bases from V and 4 bases from J; junction bases left unmatched: 3. The CDR3 sequence: CATSRERQGAYEQYF. Written as DNA, the CDR3 is TGTGCCACCAGCAGAGAGCGACAGGGGGCTTACGAGCAGTACTTC.

By sample share, this clonotype is medium-sized (0.01 to 0.1%). The chain has TRBV7-2 and TRBJ2-1; D unresolved. Germline CDR1 and CDR2: SGHTA and FQGNSA. Trimming took off 4 bases at V and 0 bases at J, with 4 bases between the two ends. This CDR3 has 13 amino acids. The CDR3 DNA reads TGTGCCAGCAGCTCGAGCTCCTACAATGAGCAGTTCTTC. Translated, it gives CASSSSSYNEQFF.

This clonotype has more than one count but fewer than ten. This sequence joins TRBV25-1 and TRBJ2-7; 9 nucleotides match TRBD1. The CDR3 sequence is 17 residues long. Trimming removed 3 bases from V and 2 bases from J; junction bases left unmatched: 11. Germline lookup yields CDR1 MGHDK and CDR2 SYGVNS. CDR3 nucleotides: TGTGCCAGCAGTGAGGATCGACAGGGGGACGATACCTACGAGCAGTACTTC. Translating gives CASSEDRQGDDTYEQYF.

This clonotype was observed a handful of times. The chain uses TRBV12-3 or TRBV12-4 and TRBJ1-5, with 7 bases identical to TRBD1. There are 16 residues in the CDR3. J lost 4 bases, V lost 8 bases, and 14 bases had no gene match. This CDR3 is CASAITGTVQNQPQHF. The CDR3 DNA reads as TGTGCCAGCGCCATTACCGGGACAGTGCAGAATCAGCCCCAGCATTTT.

V is TRBV6-2 or TRBV6-3 and J is TRBJ2-1; a possible D gene is TRBD2 (5 bases). CDR1 is MNHEY, CDR2 SVGEGT, per germline. CDR3 length equals 17 residues. Trimming removed 6 bases at V and 10 bases at J, with 28 bases between. The CDR3 spells CASSSATSPSAITEQFF. In DNA form, the CDR3 reads TGTGCCAGCAGCTCCGCCACTAGTCCCAGCGCTATTACCGAGCAGTTCTTC.

This sequence joins TRBV6-5 and TRBJ1-3; D is unresolved. The CDR3 covers 16 residues. Germline V gene data show CDR1 as MNHEY and CDR2 as SVGAGI. V was cut by 4 bases and J by 0 bases, with 13 bases left in between. The CDR3 DNA sequence: TGTGCCAGCAGTTCGCGAATACAGAGCTCTGGAAACACCATATATTTT. Translating it yields CASSSRIQSSGNTIYF.

This clonotype was recorded a few times. Mismatch with germline at one junction end may stem from a read error. The DNA of the CDR3 is TGTGCCAGCAGTGAAGCCGGACTAGCGGGTCCCTTC. It is translated as CASSEAGLAGPF. The rearrangement uses TRBV6-1 and TRBJ2-7; 11 nucleotides agree with TRBD2. This CDR3 contains 12 residues. Per the germline V gene, CDR1 is MNHNS and CDR2 is SASEGT.

This clonotype has at least ten counts. The V call is TRBV7-2, the J call TRBJ2-7; 10 nucleotides align to TRBD2. The germline V gene has CDR1 SGHTA and CDR2 FQGNSA. Losses at the gene ends were 2 bases for V and 7 bases for J; bases not matched to a gene: 2. This CDR3 comprises 13 residues. The CDR3 sequence: CASSLIAGGEQYF. The CDR3 nucleotides are TGTGCCAGCAGCTTAATAGCGGGAGGAGAGCAGTACTTC.

This clonotype showed up just a few times. This chain joins TRBV5-1 and TRBJ2-3; D is uncertain. V was pared by 4 bases and J by 3 bases, with 9 bases between. The germline gives CDR1 SGHRS, CDR2 YFSETQ. The CDR3 contains 13 residues. The CDR3 protein is CASSTSRTDTQYF. The CDR3 nucleotides read TGCGCCAGCAGCACCTCTCGAACAGATACGCAGTATTTT.

This clonotype was counted between two and nine times. The V gene is TRBV5-1, the J gene TRBJ1-1; 7 bases align to TRBD1. Germline values: CDR1 SGHRS, CDR2 YFSETQ. J was trimmed by 8 bases and V by 7 bases; bases with no gene match: 11. This CDR3 comprises 13 residues. The CDR3 DNA follows: TGCGCCAGCGGTACAGGGGACGGGGGCGAAGCTTTCTTT. Residues: CASGTGDGGEAFF.

This clonotype was counted a few times. The rearrangement uses TRBV27 and TRBJ1-5; the D is unclear. The CDR3 has 14 residues. Germline V gives CDR1 MNHEY, CDR2 SMNVEV (reference sequence). The V end lost 6 bases, the J end lost 0 bases, and 9 bases lay between the germline ends. CDR3 in DNA: TGTGCCAGCAGGCTGACTAATAGCAATCAGCCCCAGCATTTT. Protein: CASRLTNSNQPQHF.

At least ten counts were recorded for this clonotype. This chain joins TRBV3-1 and TRBJ2-1; 7 nucleotides line up with TRBD1. V shed 5 bases, J shed 0 bases, and the junction held 4 bases outside the gene matches. This CDR3 contains 15 residues. CDR1 is LGHDT and CDR2 is YNNKEL in the germline V gene (reference sequence). The CDR3 here is CASSWDRSSYNEQFF. Written as DNA, the CDR3 is TGTGCCAGCAGCTGGGACAGATCCTCCTACAATGAGCAGTTCTTC.

Regarding this clonotype: A much larger clone lies a single base off, so this may be a read error. V is TRBV20-1 and J is TRBJ2-7; the D is unclear. CDR1 is DFQATT, CDR2 SNEGSKA, per germline (reference sequence). The CDR3 is made up of 14 amino acids. V gave up 6 bases and J gave up 0 bases, with 15 bases separating them. CDR3 bases: TGCAGTGCGCGATCTGGCGCCGGCTCCTACGAGCAGTACTTC. Translating gives CSARSGAGSYEQYF.